The 2 T cell receptor beta chains below were found in one sample sequenced in a study of T cells in Graves' hyperthyroidism and ophthalmopathy. From RNA transcripts, TCR beta CDR3 regions were amplified. The primer set for the first-round RT-PCR of the TCR CDR3 was HTBI. TCRdb reanalysed the multiplex PCR reads using MiXCR and keeps one entry per CDR3 protein. The data show approximately 610,000 distinct CDR3 sequences, 14% to 15% seen once. Sequenced sample: blood. These receptors originate from a woman aged 35 to 49 with Graves' ophthalmopathy.

As DNA, the CDR3 is TGCGCCAGCAGCCCAACCACAGATCAGCCCCAGCATTTT. Translation: CASSPTTDQPQHF. The chain employs TRBV5-1 and TRBJ1-5; no reliable D call. This CDR3 has 13 residues. Per the germline V gene, CDR1 is SGHRS and CDR2 is YFSETQ. V gave up 4 bases and J gave up 5 bases, with 10 bases separating them.

In this sample, this clonotype turned up many times. The V gene is TRBV12-3 or TRBV12-4, the J gene TRBJ1-3; 8 bases fit TRBD1. With V trimmed by 5 bases and J by 4 bases, 7 bases remained unmatched. This CDR3 has 15 amino acids. The CDR3 nucleotides read TGTGCCAGCAGTACCCAACAGGGGGACGGAAACACCATATATTTT. It is translated as CASSTQQGDGNTIYF.